The T cell receptor beta chain under discussion was sequenced for a study of CD8+CD57+ T cells in acquired aplastic anemia. Study-level background: The sorted CD4+ and CD8+ cells yielded an average approximately 3 ug of DNA.

Sequencing was done on patients that had shown CD8+CD57+ cell expansion by flow cytometry. V lost 5 bases and J 2 bases, leaving 10 bases between the germline ends. Germline loops: CDR1 SGHVS, CDR2 FQNEAQ. This CDR3 has 14 amino acids. Genomic DNA templated the TCR beta VDJ and CDR3 profiling. From the reads, TCRdb called clonotypes with MiXCR, one entry per CDR3 protein. The sample records about 40,000 distinct CDR3 sequences, about 60% being singletons. The clonotype was recovered from a human donor with aplastic anemia. The sample consisted of sorted CD4+, CD8+, or CD8+CD57+ T cells (not recorded which) from PBMCs. The V gene is TRBV7-8, the J gene TRBJ1-5; D is possibly TRBD1 (5 bases). The CDR3 sequence: CASSPGTRNQPQHF. CDR3 sequence (DNA): TGTGCCAGCAGCCCCGGGACGCGCAATCAGCCCCAGCATTTT.